One sample yielded the 32 T cell receptor beta chains listed below, sequenced in a study of T cell responses to AZD1222 COVID-19 vaccine (dated by TCRdb to 2020 to 2022). The time point label for this specimen denotes: baseline before first vaccination. Libraries came from the immunoSEQ multiplex PCR assay. In TCRdb, the immuneACCESS table is reduced to in-frame sequences with V and J assigned. These tables do not hold every clone; where another copy was compared, an unresolved V gene accounts for under half, and the others remain unexplained. A total of about 56,000 clones appear in this sample, 75% to 90% of them only once. The ten largest clones represent 14% to 15% of the sample. Sequenced here: peripheral blood, sampled on day 0 of AZD1222 vaccination. The receptors derive from an adult in good health.

On this clone itself: Different DNA sequences within this sample yield the same CDR3. This chain links TRBV5-4 with TRBJ2-1; 8 positions agree with TRBD2. Germline values: CDR1 SGHNT, CDR2 YYREEE (reference sequence). J was trimmed by 7 bases and V by 0 bases; bases with no gene match: 3. This CDR3 is built from 14 residues. The DNA of the CDR3 is TGTGCCAGCAGCTTGGCGGGAGGGCGGAATGAGCAGTTCTTC. Translating it yields CASSLAGGRNEQFF. Complete variable domain (other parts from reference TRBV5-4 and TRBJ2-1): ETGVTQSPTHLIKTRGQQVTLRCSSQSGHNTVSWYQQALGQGPQFIFQYYREEENGRGNFPPRFSGLQFPNYSSELNVNALELDDSALYLCASSLAGGRNEQFFGPGTRLTVL.

The chain recombines TRBV5-4 with TRBJ2-1; tentatively, D is TRBD2 (6 bases). Trimming stripped 6 bases from V and 7 bases from J, with 23 bases between. CDR3 length: 16 amino acids. Germline CDR1 reads SGHNT; CDR2 reads YYREEE (reference sequence). CDR3 amino acids: CASKNPDYRFRNEQFF. CDR3 sequence (DNA): TGTGCCAGCAAGAACCCGGACTACCGATTTCGAAATGAGCAGTTCTTC.

This clone appeared a few times. The chain joins TRBV7-9 to TRBJ1-1; no clear D gene. CDR3 size: 14 residues. Per germline, CDR1 SEHNR and CDR2 FQNEAQ (reference sequence). With 2 bases removed from V and 6 bases from J, the gap between germline ends came to 13 bases. The CDR3 loop reads CASSLIEGISEAFF. CDR3 DNA sequence: TGTGCCAGCAGCTTAATAGAAGGGATTTCTGAAGCTTTCTTT.

As DNA, the CDR3 is TGTGCCAGCAGCAACCCGAGATATGGGGGACAGGGAAACGAGCAGTACTTC. Amino acids: CASSNPRYGGQGNEQYF. This chain links TRBV27 with TRBJ2-7; 9 nucleotides align to TRBD1. The germline gives CDR1 MNHEY, CDR2 SMNVEV (reference sequence). This CDR3 has 17 amino acids. The V and J ends lost 6 bases and 5 bases, in that order; junction bases with no gene match: 17.

In this sample, this clone turned up a few times. This sequence joins TRBV7-9 and TRBJ1-1, with 7 bases matching TRBD1. The length of the CDR3 is 14 residues. With 4 bases clipped from V and 3 bases from J, the junction kept 5 bases outside the gene matches. CDR1 is SEHNR, CDR2 FQNEAQ, per germline (reference sequence). In nucleotides, the CDR3 is TGTGCCAGCAGCTCCGACAGGGAGCACACTGAAGCTTTCTTT. Translating gives CASSSDREHTEAFF.

CDR3 nucleotide sequence: TGTGCCAGTAGTATGAAGGGGGCCTATGGCTACACCTTC. Encoded protein: CASSMKGAYGYTF. V usage is TRBV19 and J usage is TRBJ1-2; 7 bases line up with TRBD1. CDR3 length: 13 residues. Germline CDR1 and CDR2: LNHDA and SQIVND (reference sequence). V trimming: 3 bases; J trimming: 4 bases; junction bases outside the gene matches: 2.

The chain joins TRBV10-3 to TRBJ1-6, with D unclear. The CDR3 has 14 residues. Trimming stripped 2 bases from V and 7 bases from J, with 9 bases between. Germline V gives CDR1 ENHRY, CDR2 SYGVKD. This chain's CDR3 is CAISEDPSNSPLHF. The CDR3 DNA is TGTGCCATCAGTGAGGACCCCTCGAATTCACCCCTCCACTTT.

This chain links TRBV19 with TRBJ1-6; 8 bases fit TRBD1. The ends lost 6 bases at V and 5 bases at J; junction bases unmatched: 3. The CDR3 consists of 14 residues. Germline V gives CDR1 LNHDA, CDR2 SQIVND (reference sequence). In DNA, the CDR3 is TGTGCCAGTAGCCAGGGGGCAAATAATTCACCCCTCCACTTT. Its translation: CASSQGANNSPLHF.

This chain joins TRBV5-1 and TRBJ1-2; D perhaps matches TRBD1 (6 bases). CDR1 SGHRS and CDR2 YFSETQ come from the germline V gene. Trimming removed 0 bases at V and 7 bases at J, with 16 bases between. The CDR3 runs to 15 residues. DNA of the CDR3: TGCGCCAGCAGCTTGGTGCCAGGGGTTAGCTTTGGCTACACCTTC. Its translation is CASSLVPGVSFGYTF.

The rearrangement links TRBV7-2 to TRBJ2-3, with TRBD2 matching over 12 bases. V lost 5 bases, J lost 4 bases, and 7 bases stayed unmatched. There are 16 residues in the CDR3. Germline V gene data show CDR1 as SGHTA and CDR2 as FQGNSA. The CDR3 here is CASSLRLAGDADTQYF. As DNA, the CDR3 is TGTGCCAGCAGCCTCCGACTAGCGGGAGACGCAGATACGCAGTATTTT.

V and J are TRBV19 and TRBJ1-6, with D maybe TRBD1 (5 bases). Trimming took 2 bases from V and 10 from J, leaving 9 bases between them. The germline CDR1 and CDR2 sequences are LNHDA and SQIVND (reference sequence). CDR3 size: 13 residues. CDR3 residues: CASSIQGKSPLHF. The CDR3 DNA follows: TGTGCCAGTAGTATACAGGGAAAATCACCCCTCCACTTT.

The chain recombines TRBV6-2 or TRBV6-3 with TRBJ2-3; D is unclear. Trimming left V 2 bases short and J 0 bases short, with 12 bases between. The CDR3 is made up of 16 amino acids. The germline gives CDR1 MNHEY, CDR2 SVGEGT. The CDR3 region has the DNA TGTGCCAGCAGTTACGGGCGCGCGACTAGCACAGATACGCAGTATTTT. This codes for CASSYGRATSTDTQYF.

The chain carries TRBV30 and TRBJ2-7; 10 bases align to TRBD1. The CDR3 covers 13 residues. J lost 7 bases, V lost 5 bases, and 8 bases had no gene match. Per the germline V gene, CDR1 is GTSNPN and CDR2 is SVGIG (reference sequence). CDR3 in amino acids: CAWWTGGIGEQYF. CDR3 nucleotides: TGTGCCTGGTGGACAGGGGGAATAGGGGAGCAGTACTTC.

CDR3 nucleotide sequence: TGTGCCAGCCGCGACAGAGCTGGAAACACCATATATTTT. Translated, it gives CASRDRAGNTIYF. This chain connects TRBV19 to TRBJ1-3; D may be TRBD1 (5 bases). The germline V gene encodes CDR1 LNHDA and CDR2 SQIVND (reference sequence). V was cut by 9 bases and J by 2 bases, with 11 bases left in between. The CDR3 has 13 residues. The entire variable domain, with the rest obtained from reference TRBV19 and TRBJ1-3, is as follows: DGGITQSPKYLFRKEGQNVTLSCEQNLNHDAMYWYRQDPGQGLRLIYYSQIVNDFQKGDIAEGYSVSREKKESFPLTVTSAQKNPTAFYLCASRDRAGNTIYFGEGSWLTVV.

The V and J genes are TRBV5-4 and TRBJ2-2, with D possibly TRBD1 on 6 matching bases. Germline CDR1 reads SGHNT; CDR2 reads YYREEE (reference sequence). CDR3 length: 13 amino acids. V was shortened by 4 bases and J by 6 bases, with 10 bases between the two germline ends. CDR3 in amino acids: CASSSRGPGELFF. CDR3 nucleotides: TGTGCCAGCAGCAGCAGGGGTCCCGGGGAGCTGTTTTTT.

The table lists this clone with a count of one. This chain uses TRBV25-1 with TRBJ2-7; tentatively, D is TRBD1 or TRBD2 (5 bases each). V lost 3 bases to trimming and J lost 2 bases, with 14 bases between them. The CDR3 is made up of 15 amino acids. From germline, CDR1 is MGHDK and CDR2 SYGVNS. The CDR3 protein is CASSDPTGTAYEQYF. CDR3 in DNA: TGTGCCAGCAGTGACCCGACCGGGACCGCCTACGAGCAGTACTTC.

V gene TRBV29-1 combines with J gene TRBJ1-5, with D maybe TRBD1 (6 bases). From germline, CDR1 is SQVTM and CDR2 ANQGSEA. V lost 4 bases and J 1 base, leaving 11 bases between the germline ends. The CDR3 length is 14 residues. Written as DNA, the CDR3 is TGCAGCGTTGTACAAGGACAGAGCAATCAGCCCCAGCATTTT. As protein: CSVVQGQSNQPQHF.

The chain recombines TRBV30 with TRBJ1-1; unclear D gene. CDR1 and CDR2 (germline): GTSNPN, SVGIG (reference sequence). Trimming shortened V by 0 bases and J by 1 base, and 6 bases separated the two germline ends. The CDR3 loop spans 13 amino acids. The CDR3 nucleotides are TGTGCCTGGAGTGTACTGGAGAACACTGAAGCTTTCTTT. Translated, it gives CAWSVLENTEAFF.

This clone showed up just a few times. The rearrangement joins TRBV3-1 (or the pseudogene TRBV3-2) to TRBJ2-3; a weak D match, TRBD1 (5 bases). CDR3 length: 16 residues. V lost 0 bases and J 2 bases, leaving 12 bases between the germline ends. CDR1 is LGHDT and CDR2 is YNNKEL in the germline V gene (reference sequence). CDR3 sequence: CASSQDKAGNTDTQYF. The DNA for the CDR3 is TGTGCCAGCAGCCAAGATAAGGCAGGGAACACAGATACGCAGTATTTT.

This chain uses TRBV15 with TRBJ2-1; maybe TRBD1 (6 bases). Between the trimmed V and J ends, which lost 3 bases and 2 bases, there was a span of 14 bases. The germline V gene has CDR1 LNHNV and CDR2 YYDKDF (reference sequence). This CDR3 is built from 16 residues. Here the CDR3 reads CATSRSVGQPYNEQFF. CDR3 in DNA: TGTGCCACCAGCAGGTCGGTGGGACAACCCTACAATGAGCAGTTCTTC.

This chain connects TRBV18 to TRBJ1-1; TRBD1 aligns across 9 bases. The CDR3 extends over 16 amino acids. CDR1 is KGHSH and CDR2 is LQKENI in the germline V gene. V trimming: 4 bases; J trimming: 0 bases; junction bases outside the gene matches: 6. The DNA of the CDR3 is TGTGCCAGCTCACTAGGACAGGGGAGTCTGAACACTGAAGCTTTCTTT. Its translation: CASSLGQGSLNTEAFF.

The chain links TRBV6-2 or TRBV6-3 to TRBJ1-2, with TRBD1 matching 8 bases. Germline CDR1 and CDR2: MNHEY and SVGEGT. With V trimmed by 6 bases and J by 7 bases, 7 bases remained unmatched. CDR3 length: 13 amino acids. CDR3: CASSPGTGVGYTF. For the CDR3, the DNA is TGTGCCAGCAGCCCCGGGACAGGTGTTGGCTACACCTTC.

The chain recombines TRBV11-3 with TRBJ2-1; 9 positions agree with TRBD2. CDR3 length equals 13 residues. Losses at the gene ends were 5 bases for V and 7 bases for J; bases not matched to a gene: 3. Germline CDR1 and CDR2: SGHNT and YENEEA. The CDR3 DNA sequence: TGTGCCAGCAGCCCTAGCGGGGAGAATGAGCAGTTCTTC. Translated, it gives CASSPSGENEQFF. The whole variable domain, filled in from reference TRBV11-3 and TRBJ2-1, reads EAGVVQSPRYKIIEKKQPVAFWCNPISGHNTLYWYLQNLGQGPELLIRYENEEAVDDSQLPKDRFSAERLKGVDSTLKIQPAELGDSAVYLCASSPSGENEQFFGPGTRLTVL.

V and J are TRBV5-1 and TRBJ1-2; TRBD1 aligns across 7 bases. Looked up from germline, CDR1 is SGHRS and CDR2 is YFSETQ. The CDR3 loop spans 16 amino acids. V dropped 4 bases and J dropped 5; count of bases not matched to a gene: 14. CDR3 sequence: CASSPSPGQPEYGYTF. As DNA, the CDR3 is TGCGCCAGCAGCCCATCCCCGGGACAGCCAGAATATGGCTACACCTTC.

The chain carries TRBV5-1 and TRBJ2-7; TRBD1 agrees at 9 bases. Looked up from germline, CDR1 is SGHRS and CDR2 is YFSETQ. J lost 8 bases, V lost 4 bases, and 4 bases had no gene match. The CDR3 is made up of 12 amino acids. The CDR3 loop is CASSTGQGKQYF. The DNA of the CDR3 is TGCGCCAGCAGCACCGGACAGGGGAAGCAGTACTTC.

The rearrangement links TRBV18 to TRBJ1-2; 7 positions agree with TRBD1. Germline V lookup: CDR1 KGHSH, CDR2 LQKENI. V was pared by 4 bases and J by 4 bases, with 18 bases of the junction left unmatched. The CDR3 loop spans 18 amino acids. The CDR3 sequence: CASSLSTGRTPALYGYTF. The CDR3 DNA is TGTGCCAGCTCACTATCGACAGGGAGGACCCCCGCTCTCTATGGCTACACCTTC. Full variable domain (outside the CDR3, taken from reference TRBV18 and TRBJ1-2): NAGVMQNPRHLVRRRGQEARLRCSPMKGHSHVYWYRQLPEEGLKFMVYLQKENIIDESGMPKERFSAEFPKEGPSILRIQQVVRGDSAAYFCASSLSTGRTPALYGYTFGSGTRLTVV.

The chain uses TRBV12-3 or TRBV12-4 and TRBJ1-2, with D perhaps matching TRBD1 (5 bases). CDR3 length: 13 residues. V lost 4 bases and J 7 bases, leaving 13 bases between the germline ends. The CDR3 region is CASSSQGVRGYTF. The CDR3 DNA follows: TGTGCCAGCAGTTCCCAAGGGGTCCGTGGCTACACCTTC.

This rearrangement joins TRBV19 to TRBJ1-1, with no clear D. Germline CDR1 LNHDA, CDR2 SQIVND (reference sequence). CDR3 size: 13 residues. In DNA, the CDR3 is TGTGCGAGCGGGCGACTTATGAACACTGAAGCTTTCTTT. This codes for CASGRLMNTEAFF.

The V and J genes are TRBV6-5 and TRBJ2-7; weak D call: TRBD1 (7 bases). Trimming pared 5 bases from V and 1 base from J, leaving 15 bases between. Per the germline V gene, CDR1 is MNHEY and CDR2 is SVGAGI. The CDR3 is 15 amino acids. The CDR3 DNA reads TGTGCCAGCAGTCGACCCGCGGGACAGTCCTACGAGCAGTACTTC. This gives the protein CASSRPAGQSYEQYF.

The gene calls are TRBV2 and TRBJ1-5; weak D call: TRBD1 (5 bases). Deletions cut 4 bases from V and 7 bases from J, with 11 bases between. Germline V lookup: CDR1 SNHLY, CDR2 FYNNEI. This CDR3 is built from 13 residues. The CDR3, as DNA: TGTGCCAGCAGTGGAGGACAAGGCCAGCCCCAGCATTTT. Amino acids: CASSGGQGQPQHF.

The chain uses TRBV5-6 and TRBJ2-1; TRBD2 might be the D (6 bases). The V and J ends lost 3 bases and 5 bases respectively, with 12 bases between them. CDR3 size: 14 residues. Germline loops: CDR1 SGHDT, CDR2 YYEEEE. The CDR3 reads CASSSPPGDNEQFF. DNA for the CDR3: TGTGCCAGCAGCTCGCCGCCGGGAGACAATGAGCAGTTCTTC.

J is TRBJ2-1 and V is TRBV11-3, with D possibly matching TRBD2 (6 bases). V lost 7 bases to trimming and J lost 0 bases, with 22 bases between them. Germline V CDR1 and CDR2: SGHNT, YENEEA. CDR3 length: 18 amino acids. Here the CDR3 reads CASINRGLAPSSYNEQFF. As DNA, the CDR3 is TGTGCCAGCATTAACCGTGGGCTAGCGCCCAGCTCCTACAATGAGCAGTTCTTC.